This T cell receptor (beta chain) was recovered during a study of T cell repertoires in cytomegalovirus infection. Study-level information: HLA-B-restricted CMV epitopes that are well studied were used alongside recently identified HLA-C-restricted ones.

TCRdb itself ran the reads through MiXCR, one entry per CDR3 protein. The table lists some 940,000 distinct CDR3 sequences, roughly 30% of them singletons. The germline CDR1 and CDR2 sequences are SGHVS and FNYEAQ. The CDR3 length is 14 residues. V was trimmed by 5 bases and J by 7 bases, leaving 17 bases between them. This clonotype turned up a few times. Its specificity is not known. Findings of the study overall: In two of eight donors, the top clonotype was HLA-C-restricted CMV-specific.

The sequencing here drew on cultured CD8+ T cells from PBMCs, taken from culture after CMV antigen stimulation. This rearrangement joins TRBV7-6 to TRBJ1-2; D is perhaps TRBD1 (6 bases). The clonotype comes from a human donor in good health (CMV status not recorded). Some clones in this sample may be carry-over from other donors' samples. CDR3 in amino acids: CASSPRTVVSGYTF. The CDR3 DNA sequence: TGTGCCAGCAGCCCTCGGACAGTTGTCTCTGGCTACACCTTC. Full variable domain (remainder filled in from reference TRBV7-6 and TRBJ1-2): GAGVSQSPRYKVTKRGQDVALRCDPISGHVSLYWYRQALGQGPEFLTYFNYEAQQDKSGLPNDRFSAERPEGSISTLTIQRTEQRDSAMYRCASSPRTVVSGYTFGSGTRLTVV.